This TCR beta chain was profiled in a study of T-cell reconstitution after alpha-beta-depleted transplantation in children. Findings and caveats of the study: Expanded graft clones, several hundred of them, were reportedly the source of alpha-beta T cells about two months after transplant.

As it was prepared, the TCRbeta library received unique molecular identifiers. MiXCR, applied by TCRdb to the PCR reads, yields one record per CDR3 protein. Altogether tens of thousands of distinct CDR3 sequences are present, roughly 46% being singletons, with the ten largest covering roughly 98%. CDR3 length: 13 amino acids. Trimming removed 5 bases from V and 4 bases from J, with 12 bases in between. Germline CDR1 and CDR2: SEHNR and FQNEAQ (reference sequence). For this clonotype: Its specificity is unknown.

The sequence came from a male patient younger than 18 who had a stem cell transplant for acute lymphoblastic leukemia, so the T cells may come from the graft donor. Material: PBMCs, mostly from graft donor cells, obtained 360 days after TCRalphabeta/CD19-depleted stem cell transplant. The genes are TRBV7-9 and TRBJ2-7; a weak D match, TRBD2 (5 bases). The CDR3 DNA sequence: TGTGCCAGCAGCGAGGGCGGTCTGTACGAGCAGTACTTC. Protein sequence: CASSEGGLYEQYF.